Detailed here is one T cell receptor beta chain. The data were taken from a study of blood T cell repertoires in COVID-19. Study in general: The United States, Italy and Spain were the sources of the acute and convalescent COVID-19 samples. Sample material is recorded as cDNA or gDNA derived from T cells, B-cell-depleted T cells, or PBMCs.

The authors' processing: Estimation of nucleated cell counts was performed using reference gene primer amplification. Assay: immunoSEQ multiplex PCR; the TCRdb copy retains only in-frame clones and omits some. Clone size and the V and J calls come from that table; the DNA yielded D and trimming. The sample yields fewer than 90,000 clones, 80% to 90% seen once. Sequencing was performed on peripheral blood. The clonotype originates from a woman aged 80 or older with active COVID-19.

CDR3 DNA sequence: TGTGCCAGCAGTTTGGCCTCGGGGCGGGGAGAGACCCAGTACTTC. This encodes CASSLASGRGETQYF. The chain has TRBV28 and TRBJ2-5, with D possibly TRBD2 on 6 matching bases. This CDR3 spans 15 amino acids. V lost 3 bases and J lost 4, with 15 bases in between. CDR1 is MDHEN, CDR2 SYDVKM, per germline.